These 11 T cell receptor beta chains share one sample of origin, sequenced in a study of blood T cell repertoires in COVID-19. Sequencing was performed with immunoSEQ multiplex PCR; in TCRdb, only in-frame clones are kept and a portion is missing. The sample includes about 39,000 clones, about 75% of them seen just once. What was sequenced was peripheral blood. Receptor source: a man between 70 and 80 years old with active or convalescent COVID-19.

The chain combines TRBV19 with TRBJ2-3, with 7 nucleotides matching TRBD2. The CDR3 covers 14 residues. Germline assignment: CDR1 LNHDA and CDR2 SQIVND (reference sequence). V was clipped by 5 bases and J by 2 bases; unmatched bases: 4. CDR3 amino acids: CASSPGTITDTQYF. CDR3 in DNA: TGTGCCAGTAGTCCCGGGACTATCACAGATACGCAGTATTTT.

The rearrangement joins TRBV28 to TRBJ1-1; the D is unclear. CDR1 is MDHEN and CDR2 is SYDVKM in the germline V gene. The CDR3 has 13 amino acids. V was shortened by 6 bases and J by 6 bases, with 14 bases between the two germline ends. This CDR3 is CASSLVGRPEAFF. CDR3 bases: TGTGCCAGCAGCCTAGTAGGAAGGCCTGAAGCTTTCTTT.

The gene calls are TRBV6-5 and TRBJ2-7; 11 positions match TRBD1. Germline values: CDR1 MNHEY, CDR2 SVGAGI. Trimming at V came to 6 bases and at J to 6 bases, leaving 7 bases not matched to a gene. The CDR3 extends over 14 amino acids. CDR3 DNA: TGTGCCAGCAGACCGGGACAGGGGGTGGGCGAGCAGTACTTC. Encoded protein: CASRPGQGVGEQYF.

The J gene is TRBJ2-1, the V gene TRBV7-3, with TRBD2 matching over 7 bases. The CDR3 sequence is 15 residues long. Germline loops: CDR1 SGHTA, CDR2 FQGTGA. V shed 5 bases and J 1 base; nucleotides not matched to a gene: 5. CDR3 nucleotide sequence: TGTGCCAGCAGCCGCGGGGGAGGGTCCTACAATGAGCAGTTCTTC. This translates into CASSRGGGSYNEQFF. The entire variable domain, with the rest obtained from reference TRBV7-3 and TRBJ2-1, is as follows: GAGVSQTPSNKVTEKGKYVELRCDPISGHTALYWYRQSLGQGPEFLIYFQGTGAADDSGLPNDRFFAVRPEGSVSTLKIQRTERGDSAVYLCASSRGGGSYNEQFFGPGTRLTVL.

The chain joins TRBV2 to TRBJ1-6; D might be TRBD1 (6 bases). There are 14 residues in the CDR3. V was trimmed by 6 bases and J by 9 bases, leaving 15 bases between them. CDR1 is SNHLY and CDR2 is FYNNEI in the germline V gene. The CDR3 DNA is TGTGCCAGCAGAAGACAGGCTACCACTTCACCCCTCCACTTT. Translated: CASRRQATTSPLHF.

The chain recombines TRBV2 with TRBJ2-2, with 14 bases fitting TRBD2. CDR1 and CDR2 (germline): SNHLY, FYNNEI. V lost 8 bases, J lost 6 bases, and 5 bases stayed unmatched. The CDR3 runs to 15 residues. In DNA form, the CDR3 reads TGTGCCAGCGTCAGACTAGCGGGGGGGTCCGGGGAGCTGTTTTTT. It specifies CASVRLAGGSGELFF. Full variable domain (outside the CDR3, taken from reference TRBV2 and TRBJ2-2): EPEVTQTPSHQVTQMGQEVILRCVPISNHLYFYWYRQILGQKVEFLVSFYNNEISEKSEIFDDQFSVERPDGSNFTLKIRSTKLEDSAMYFCASVRLAGGSGELFFGEGSRLTVL.

The chain uses TRBV18 and TRBJ2-2; 9 nucleotides line up with TRBD1. V shed 2 bases and J 4 bases; nucleotides not matched to a gene: 8. There are 17 residues in the CDR3. Germline V gives CDR1 KGHSH, CDR2 LQKENI. The CDR3 here is CASSPWEQGASTGELFF. As DNA, the CDR3 is TGTGCCAGCTCACCATGGGAACAGGGGGCGAGCACCGGGGAGCTGTTTTTT.

The J gene is TRBJ2-7, the V gene TRBV6-5, with TRBD1 as a possible D gene (5 bases). Germline-derived CDR1 and CDR2 are MNHEY and SVGAGI. Deletions cut 5 bases from V and 5 bases from J, with 10 bases between. This CDR3 spans 12 amino acids. The DNA of the CDR3 is TGTGCCAGCAGTCCTCAGGGTAACGAGCAGTACTTC. Translating gives CASSPQGNEQYF.

The chain employs TRBV6-5 and TRBJ2-1, with 7 bases aligning to TRBD2. Germline V gene sequence: CDR1 MNHEY, CDR2 SVGAGI. This CDR3 is 15 amino acids long. V was clipped by 7 bases and J by 5 bases; unmatched bases: 11. CDR3 nucleotides: TGTGCCAGCACTAGGTCTCTAGCGGAACACAATGAGCAGTTCTTC. As protein: CASTRSLAEHNEQFF.

CDR3 region: CASSEGPDTQYF. The CDR3, as DNA: TGTGCCAGCAGTGAGGGGCCAGATACGCAGTATTTT. This chain connects TRBV2 to TRBJ2-3, with a possible D match to TRBD1 (5 bases). This CDR3 comprises 12 residues. The germline gives CDR1 SNHLY, CDR2 FYNNEI. V lost 3 bases, J lost 4 bases, and 5 bases lay in between.

The gene calls are TRBV3-1 (or the pseudogene TRBV3-2) and TRBJ2-1; D unclear. V was clipped by 2 bases and J by 4 bases, with 3 bases between them. This CDR3 contains 12 residues. Per the germline V gene, CDR1 is LGHDT and CDR2 is YNNKEL (reference sequence). This chain's CDR3 is CASSQLYNEQFF. CDR3 DNA: TGTGCCAGCAGCCAACTTTACAATGAGCAGTTCTTC.